This T cell receptor (beta chain) derives from a study of identical twins. Overall study findings and caveats: Abundant beta clonotypes from cord blood had fewer insertions, unlike memory repertoires, which showed none. One should note that invariant MAIT and iNKT cells could partly confound zero-insertion analyses. Twin pairs' shared out-of-frame alpha sequences were enriched in low generation probability.

V dropped 5 bases and J dropped 6 bases, with 9 bases sitting between them. The CDR3 length is 12 residues. Germline values: CDR1 SGHRS, CDR2 YFSETQ. Template switching supplied a universal primer site; unique molecular identifiers were carried on the cDNA. Via MiXCR, TCRdb re-called the 5' RACE reads, giving one row per CDR3 protein. The table has approximately 260,000 distinct CDR3 sequences, approximately 8.6% seen once; the top ten hold roughly 3%. As regards this clonotype: Its antigen is as yet unknown. Being one base from a much bigger clone, this may be a read error.

This same sample was also taken into another study, of yellow fever vaccine responses in identical twins.

The receptor was isolated from a woman between 18 and 29 years old in good health. Material: CD8+ T cells sorted from blood. The rearrangement uses TRBV5-1 and TRBJ2-1; D might be TRBD1 (5 bases). The DNA for the CDR3 is TGCGCCAGCAGGACAAGGGGCAATGAGCAGTTCTTC. This gives the protein CASRTRGNEQFF.